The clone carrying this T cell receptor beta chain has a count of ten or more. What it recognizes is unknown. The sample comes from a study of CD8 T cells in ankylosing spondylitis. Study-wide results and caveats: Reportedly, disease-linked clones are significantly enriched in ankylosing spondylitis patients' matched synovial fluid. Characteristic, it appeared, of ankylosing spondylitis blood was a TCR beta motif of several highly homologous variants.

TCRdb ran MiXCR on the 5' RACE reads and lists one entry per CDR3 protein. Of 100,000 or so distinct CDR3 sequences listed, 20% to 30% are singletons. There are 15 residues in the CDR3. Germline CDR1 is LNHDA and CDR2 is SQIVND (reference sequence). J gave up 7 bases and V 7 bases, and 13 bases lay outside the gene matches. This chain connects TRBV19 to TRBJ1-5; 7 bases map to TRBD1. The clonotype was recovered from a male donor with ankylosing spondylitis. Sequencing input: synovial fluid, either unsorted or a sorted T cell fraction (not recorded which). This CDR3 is CASISGAGGGQPQHF. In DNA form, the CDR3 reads TGTGCCAGTATTTCAGGTGCAGGGGGTGGACAGCCCCAGCATTTT. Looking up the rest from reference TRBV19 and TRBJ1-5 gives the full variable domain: DGGITQSPKYLFRKEGQNVTLSCEQNLNHDAMYWYRQDPGQGLRLIYYSQIVNDFQKGDIAEGYSVSREKKESFPLTVTSAQKNPTAFYLCASISGAGGGQPQHFGDGTRLSIL.